A single sample gave rise to the 22 T cell receptor beta chains below, sequenced in a study of beta chain features in type 1 diabetes. TCRB transcripts that were expressed got sequenced, as all of the isolated RNA had been reverse transcribed. The data were produced by immunoSEQ multiplex PCR, yet TCRdb's version contains in-frame clones alone and is incomplete. The data contain over 150,000 clones, roughly an eighth of them singletons. The specimen was central memory CD4+ T cells from blood. The receptors derive from a woman in her late teens or twenties in good health.

This chain links TRBV4-1 with TRBJ1-5, with 9 bases fitting TRBD1. The germline V gene has CDR1 MGHRA and CDR2 YSYEKL. V gave up 1 base and J gave up 3 bases; unmatched junction bases: 10. The CDR3 has 18 residues. The CDR3 bases are TGCGCCAGCAGCCAAGCAAATCCCGGGACAGGGAACAATCAGCCCCAGCATTTT. It is translated as CASSQANPGTGNNQPQHF.

A few counts support this clone. The V call is TRBV5-4, the J call TRBJ2-7; D gene unclear. V shed 3 bases and J shed 3 bases, with 13 bases lying between them. The germline gives CDR1 SGHNT, CDR2 YYREEE (reference sequence). The CDR3 is made up of 14 amino acids. This chain's CDR3 is CASSSDMTSYEQYF. The DNA for the CDR3 is TGTGCCAGCAGCTCGGATATGACAAGCTACGAGCAGTACTTC.

This clone was counted a few times. This chain connects TRBV28 to TRBJ1-2; D remains ambiguous. CDR3 length: 12 amino acids. CDR1 MDHEN and CDR2 SYDVKM come from the germline V gene. V lost 2 bases to trimming and J lost 1 base, with 2 bases between them. The CDR3 DNA follows: TGTGCCAGCAGTTTACTTAACTATGGCTACACCTTC. Amino acids: CASSLLNYGYTF.

The chain uses TRBV7-2 and TRBJ2-2; D possibly corresponds to TRBD2 (5 bases). There are 14 residues in the CDR3. With 1 base removed from V and 6 bases from J, the gap between germline ends came to 9 bases. Germline loops: CDR1 SGHTA, CDR2 FQGNSA. CDR3 residues: CASSLGASSGELFF. The CDR3 DNA sequence: TGTGCCAGCAGCTTAGGGGCTAGCTCCGGGGAGCTGTTTTTT.

This clone appeared a few times. The chain links TRBV28 to TRBJ1-2; D perhaps matches TRBD1 (6 bases). The germline V gene has CDR1 MDHEN and CDR2 SYDVKM. V was shortened by 5 bases and J by 4 bases, with 11 bases between the two germline ends. CDR3 size: 13 residues. The CDR3 bases are TGTGCCAGCAGTAACAGGGTTACCTATGGCTACACCTTC. Translating it yields CASSNRVTYGYTF.

This clone was detected only a few times. The chain uses TRBV28 and TRBJ2-1, with 8 bases lining up with TRBD2. Germline trimming cut 5 bases from V and 5 bases from J; bases unmatched to any gene: 8. The CDR3 runs 15 residues. Germline V gene sequence: CDR1 MDHEN, CDR2 SYDVKM. The CDR3: CASSLGLAKDNEQFF. The CDR3 nucleotides read TGTGCCAGCAGTCTTGGACTAGCAAAGGACAATGAGCAGTTCTTC.

This clone was recorded a few times. This sequence joins TRBV30 and TRBJ1-2; 10 bases are shared with TRBD1. In germline, CDR1 is GTSNPN, CDR2 SVGIG (reference sequence). CDR3 length: 15 residues. The V and J ends lost 0 bases and 8 bases, in that order; junction bases with no gene match: 9. The CDR3 sequence: CAWSVPGQGNFGYTF. CDR3 bases: TGTGCCTGGAGTGTACCGGGACAGGGGAACTTCGGCTACACCTTC.

The V and J genes are TRBV5-5 and TRBJ2-5; TRBD2 matches 7 bases. CDR3 size: 16 residues. In germline, CDR1 is SGHKS, CDR2 YYEKEE (reference sequence). J was trimmed by 5 bases and V by 3 bases; bases with no gene match: 13. The CDR3 reads CASSSRLAMSWETQYF. The CDR3 coding sequence is TGTGCCAGCAGCTCCCGACTAGCAATGTCTTGGGAGACCCAGTACTTC.

Only a few counts were recorded for this clone. The gene calls are TRBV30 and TRBJ1-4, with D maybe TRBD1 (6 bases). Trimming removed 2 bases from V and 3 bases from J, with 10 bases in between. The CDR3 has 14 amino acids. Germline CDR1 is GTSNPN and CDR2 is SVGIG (reference sequence). The CDR3 nucleotides are TGTGCCTGGAGTCCAGGGGTGGCTAATGAAAAACTGTTTTTT. Its translation: CAWSPGVANEKLFF.

As DNA, the CDR3 is TGCGCCAGCAGCCAAGATAAGAAGTCAGTGTTCTTC. This encodes CASSQDKKSVFF. The genes are TRBV4-3 and TRBJ2-1; D not certain. Deletions cut 0 bases from V and 15 bases from J, with 12 bases between. The CDR3 length is 12 residues. Germline CDR1 and CDR2: LGHNA and YSLEER.

The chain employs TRBV30 and TRBJ1-2; 7 bases align to TRBD1. The CDR3 consists of 13 residues. The J segment lost 4 bases and the V segment lost 1 base, leaving 3 bases of the junction unmatched. Germline CDR1 is GTSNPN and CDR2 is SVGIG (reference sequence). This CDR3 is CAWSARDSYGYTF. CDR3 in DNA: TGTGCCTGGAGTGCCCGGGACAGCTATGGCTACACCTTC.

This clone was counted between two and nine times. The V call is TRBV11-2, the J call TRBJ2-1; D unresolved. V dropped 2 bases and J dropped 7 bases, with 18 bases sitting between them. The CDR3 covers 16 residues. In germline, CDR1 is SGHAT, CDR2 FQNNGV. As DNA, the CDR3 is TGTGCCAGCAGCTTATTAGGTCAGGTTTGGGTGAATGAGCAGTTCTTC. Protein product: CASSLLGQVWVNEQFF.

The chain combines TRBV6-5 with TRBJ2-1; D is undetermined. Germline V gives CDR1 MNHEY, CDR2 SVGAGI. CDR3 length: 13 residues. Trimming shortened V by 6 bases and J by 4 bases, and 10 bases separated the two germline ends. CDR3 loop: CASRPNRYNEQFF. CDR3 coding DNA: TGTGCCAGCAGACCCAATCGGTACAATGAGCAGTTCTTC.

The V call is TRBV5-1, the J call TRBJ2-7; 7 bases map to TRBD2. In germline, CDR1 is SGHRS, CDR2 YFSETQ. The CDR3 has 15 residues. The trim removed 4 bases at V and 4 bases at J, leaving 11 bases unmatched. The CDR3 coding sequence is TGCGCCAGCAGCCCTCAAGGCGGGAGTGAGTACGAGCAGTACTTC. It specifies CASSPQGGSEYEQYF.

This clone appeared a few times. This chain uses TRBV6-6 with TRBJ1-5; 9 bases are shared with TRBD1. After removal of 6 bases from V and 1 base from J, the junction contained 7 bases not matched to a gene. CDR1 MNHNY and CDR2 SVGAGI come from the germline V gene (reference sequence). This CDR3 has 16 residues. The CDR3 DNA is TGTGCCAGCAGCCGGGACAGGGAAACGAGCAATCAGCCCCAGCATTTT. It encodes CASSRDRETSNQPQHF.

This clone showed up just a few times. The V call is TRBV28, the J call TRBJ1-5, with D possibly matching TRBD1 (6 bases). This CDR3 has 15 amino acids. Germline V gene data show CDR1 as MDHEN and CDR2 as SYDVKM. Trimming took off 6 bases at V and 1 base at J, with 13 bases between the two ends. The CDR3 bases are TGTGCCAGCAGCCCACAGGGACGAAGCAATCAGCCCCAGCATTTT. The encoded protein is CASSPQGRSNQPQHF.

This sequence joins TRBV9 and TRBJ2-1, with D maybe TRBD1 (5 bases). This CDR3 comprises 15 residues. The germline gives CDR1 SGDLS, CDR2 YYNGEE. Trimming removed 4 bases at V and 9 bases at J, with 20 bases between. Written as DNA, the CDR3 is TGTGCCAGCAGCCCTTATACTGGACCCCAGGGTGAGCAGTTCTTC. It yields the protein CASSPYTGPQGEQFF.

The genes are TRBV15 and TRBJ1-4, with D unresolved. CDR1 LNHNV and CDR2 YYDKDF come from the germline V gene (reference sequence). V shed 0 bases and J shed 3 bases, with 11 bases lying between them. The CDR3 sequence is 16 residues long. CDR3 nucleotides: TGTGCCACCAGCAGAGATCTCGGCGCGGCTAATGAAAAACTGTTTTTT. Its translation: CATSRDLGAANEKLFF.

The chain has TRBV7-9 and TRBJ1-2; D uncertain. Germline V gene data show CDR1 as SEHNR and CDR2 as FQNEAQ (reference sequence). Between the trimmed V and J ends, which lost 5 bases and 0 bases, there was a span of 10 bases. This CDR3 has 14 amino acids. The CDR3 DNA reads TGTGCCAGCAGCCGAATGGCGGCTAACTATGGCTACACCTTC. This translates into CASSRMAANYGYTF.

This clone occurred a few times. V gene TRBV4-1 combines with J gene TRBJ1-5; TRBD1 matches 7 bases. Germline loops: CDR1 MGHRA, CDR2 YSYEKL. After removal of 1 base from V and 7 bases from J, the junction contained 7 bases not matched to a gene. The CDR3 is 15 amino acids. In DNA, the CDR3 is TGCGCCAGCAGCCAAGGGACAGGAAGTCTACAGCCCCAGCATTTT. It codes for CASSQGTGSLQPQHF.

This clone was observed a handful of times. CDR3: CASSRTAGEGYTF. For the CDR3, the DNA is TGCGCCAGCAGCCGGACGGCCGGGGAGGGCTACACCTTC. The rearrangement joins TRBV5-1 to TRBJ1-2; unclear D gene. The CDR3 runs 13 residues. V shed 4 bases and J shed 8 bases, with 15 bases lying between them. CDR1 and CDR2 from the germline V gene are SGHRS and YFSETQ. Combining the CDR3 with reference TRBV5-1 and TRBJ1-2 gives the whole variable domain KAGVTQTPRYLIKTRGQQVTLSCSPISGHRSVSWYQQTPGQGLQFLFEYFSETQRNKGNFPGRFSGRQFSNSRSEMNVSTLELGDSALYLCASSRTAGEGYTFGSGTRLTVV.

The chain employs TRBV7-9 and TRBJ1-5, with D unresolved. V gave up 1 base and J gave up 5 bases, with 6 bases separating them. The germline CDR1 and CDR2 sequences are SEHNR and FQNEAQ (reference sequence). The CDR3 consists of 13 residues. CDR3 in amino acids: CASSLGGDQPQHF. The DNA of the CDR3 is TGTGCCAGCAGCTTAGGCGGGGATCAGCCCCAGCATTTT.